Below, one TCR beta chain is given with its context. Its antigen is unidentified. The sample is drawn from a study of T cell responses to AZD1222 COVID-19 vaccine. Whole-study findings and limits: Clonal diversity was possibly underestimated, and the donors were mostly white British, with more females.

Trimming cost V 4 bases and J 5 bases; bases outside gene matches: 3. Germline-derived CDR1 and CDR2 are MDHEN and SYDVKM. The CDR3 is made up of 13 amino acids. Libraries were prepared by immunoSEQ multiplex PCR; TCRdb keeps only in-frame clonotypes and omits some of them. The sample holds about 100,000 clones, 85% to 90% seen once. The chain links TRBV28 to TRBJ1-2, with 8 bases fitting TRBD1. The sequenced sample was peripheral blood, obtained on day 0 of AZD1222 vaccination. The TCR sequence derives from an adult in good health. This CDR3 is CASSSGQVYGYTF. The DNA for the CDR3 is TGTGCCAGCAGTTCGGGACAGGTATATGGCTACACCTTC.